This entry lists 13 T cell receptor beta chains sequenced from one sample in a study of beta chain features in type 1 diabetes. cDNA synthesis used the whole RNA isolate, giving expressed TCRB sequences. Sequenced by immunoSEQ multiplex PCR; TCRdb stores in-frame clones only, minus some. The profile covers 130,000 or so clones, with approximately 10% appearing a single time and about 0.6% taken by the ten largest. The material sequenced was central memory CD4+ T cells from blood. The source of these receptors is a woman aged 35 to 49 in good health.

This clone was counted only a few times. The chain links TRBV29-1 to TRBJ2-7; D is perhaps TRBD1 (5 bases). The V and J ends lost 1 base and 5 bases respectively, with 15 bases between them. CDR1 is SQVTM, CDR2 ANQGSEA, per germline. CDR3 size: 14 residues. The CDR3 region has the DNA TGCAGCGTTGAAGCTCTGCAGGGTAGGGACGAGCAGTACTTC. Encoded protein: CSVEALQGRDEQYF.

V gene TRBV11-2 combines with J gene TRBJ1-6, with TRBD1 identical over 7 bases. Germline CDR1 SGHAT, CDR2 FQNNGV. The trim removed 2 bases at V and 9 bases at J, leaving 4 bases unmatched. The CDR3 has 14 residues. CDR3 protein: CASSLLQGGSPLHF. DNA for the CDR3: TGTGCCAGCAGCTTACTCCAGGGGGGTTCACCCCTCCACTTT.

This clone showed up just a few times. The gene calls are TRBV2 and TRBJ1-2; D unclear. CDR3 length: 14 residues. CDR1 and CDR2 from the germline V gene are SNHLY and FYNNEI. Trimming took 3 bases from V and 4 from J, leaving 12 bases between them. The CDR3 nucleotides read TGTGCCAGCAGTGAGAGGTCAGGACTCTATGGCTACACCTTC. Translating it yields CASSERSGLYGYTF. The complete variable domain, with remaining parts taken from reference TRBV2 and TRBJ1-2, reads EPEVTQTPSHQVTQMGQEVILRCVPISNHLYFYWYRQILGQKVEFLVSFYNNEISEKSEIFDDQFSVERPDGSNFTLKIRSTKLEDSAMYFCASSERSGLYGYTFGSGTRLTVV.

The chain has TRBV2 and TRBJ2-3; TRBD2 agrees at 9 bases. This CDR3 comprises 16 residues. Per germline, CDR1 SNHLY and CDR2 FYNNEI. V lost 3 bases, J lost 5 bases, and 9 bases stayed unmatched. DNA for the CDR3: TGTGCCAGCAGTGACGGGCGGGGGGGGCGCGGAGATACGCAGTATTTT. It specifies CASSDGRGGRGDTQYF.

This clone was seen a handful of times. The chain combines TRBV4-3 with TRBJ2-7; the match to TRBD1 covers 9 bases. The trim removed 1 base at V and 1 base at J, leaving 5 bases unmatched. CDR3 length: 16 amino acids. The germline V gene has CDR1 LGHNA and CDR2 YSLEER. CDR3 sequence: CASSQGGQGHSYEQYF. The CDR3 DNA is TGCGCCAGCAGCCAAGGGGGACAGGGCCATTCCTACGAGCAGTACTTC.

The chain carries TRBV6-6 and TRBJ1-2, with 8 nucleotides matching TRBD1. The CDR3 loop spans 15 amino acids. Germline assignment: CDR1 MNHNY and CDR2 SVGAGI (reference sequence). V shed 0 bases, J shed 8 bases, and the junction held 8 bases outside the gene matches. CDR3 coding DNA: TGTGCCAGCAGTTACTCACAAGGGACAGGTGGCGGCTACACCTTC. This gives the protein CASSYSQGTGGGYTF.

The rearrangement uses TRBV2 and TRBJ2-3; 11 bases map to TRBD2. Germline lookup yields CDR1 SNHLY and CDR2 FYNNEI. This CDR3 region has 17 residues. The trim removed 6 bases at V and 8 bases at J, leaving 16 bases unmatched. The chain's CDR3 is CASSAREGLAGGGTQYF. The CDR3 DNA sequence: TGTGCCAGCAGCGCTAGGGAGGGGCTAGCGGGGGGAGGTACGCAGTATTTT. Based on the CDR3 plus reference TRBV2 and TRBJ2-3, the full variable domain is EPEVTQTPSHQVTQMGQEVILRCVPISNHLYFYWYRQILGQKVEFLVSFYNNEISEKSEIFDDQFSVERPDGSNFTLKIRSTKLEDSAMYFCASSAREGLAGGGTQYFGPGTRLTVL.

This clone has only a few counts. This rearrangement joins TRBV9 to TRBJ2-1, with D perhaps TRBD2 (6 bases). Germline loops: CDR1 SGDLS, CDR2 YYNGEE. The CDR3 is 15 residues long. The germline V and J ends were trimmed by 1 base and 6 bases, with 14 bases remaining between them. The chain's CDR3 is CASSVRGETSNEQFF. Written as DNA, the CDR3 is TGTGCCAGCAGCGTACGCGGGGAGACTTCCAATGAGCAGTTCTTC.

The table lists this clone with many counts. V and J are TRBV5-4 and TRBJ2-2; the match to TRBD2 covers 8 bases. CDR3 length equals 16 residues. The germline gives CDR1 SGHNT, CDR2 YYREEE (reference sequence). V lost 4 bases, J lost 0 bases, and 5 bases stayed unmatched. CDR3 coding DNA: TGTGCCAGCAGCAGGCGCGGGGGGTCGAACACCGGGGAGCTGTTTTTT. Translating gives CASSRRGGSNTGELFF.

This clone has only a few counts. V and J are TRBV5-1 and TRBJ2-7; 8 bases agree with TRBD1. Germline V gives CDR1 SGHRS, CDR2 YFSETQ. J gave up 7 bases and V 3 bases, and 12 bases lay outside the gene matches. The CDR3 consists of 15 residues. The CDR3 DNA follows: TGCGCCAGCAGCTCGGACAGGGCCGAACTACGGGAGCAGTACTTC. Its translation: CASSSDRAELREQYF.

CDR3 sequence reads: CASSLYVGTGANSPLHF. CDR3 in DNA: TGTGCCAGCAGCTTATACGTAGGGACAGGTGCAAATTCACCCCTCCACTTT. V gene TRBV11-2 combines with J gene TRBJ1-6; 8 bases line up with TRBD1. The CDR3 sequence is 17 residues long. Germline values: CDR1 SGHAT, CDR2 FQNNGV. V trimming: 2 bases; J trimming: 7 bases; junction bases outside the gene matches: 10.

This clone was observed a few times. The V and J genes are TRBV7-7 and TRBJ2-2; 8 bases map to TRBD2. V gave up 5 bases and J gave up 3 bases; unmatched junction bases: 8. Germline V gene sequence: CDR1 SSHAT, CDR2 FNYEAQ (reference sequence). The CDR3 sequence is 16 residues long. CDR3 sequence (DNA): TGTGCCAGCAGCGTAAGAAGCGGGGGTTACACCGGGGAGCTGTTTTTT. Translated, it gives CASSVRSGGYTGELFF. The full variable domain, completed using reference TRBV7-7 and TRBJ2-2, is GAGVSQSPRYKVTKRGQDVTLRCDPISSHATLYWYQQALGQGPEFLTYFNYEAQPDKSGLPSDRFSAERPEGSISTLTIQRTEQRDSAMYRCASSVRSGGYTGELFFGEGSRLTVL.

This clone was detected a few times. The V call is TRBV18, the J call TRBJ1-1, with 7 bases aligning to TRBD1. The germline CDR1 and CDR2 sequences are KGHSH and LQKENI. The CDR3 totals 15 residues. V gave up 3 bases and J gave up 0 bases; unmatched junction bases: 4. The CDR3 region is CASSPMGQLNTEAFF. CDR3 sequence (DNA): TGTGCCAGCTCACCTATGGGACAGCTGAACACTGAAGCTTTCTTT.